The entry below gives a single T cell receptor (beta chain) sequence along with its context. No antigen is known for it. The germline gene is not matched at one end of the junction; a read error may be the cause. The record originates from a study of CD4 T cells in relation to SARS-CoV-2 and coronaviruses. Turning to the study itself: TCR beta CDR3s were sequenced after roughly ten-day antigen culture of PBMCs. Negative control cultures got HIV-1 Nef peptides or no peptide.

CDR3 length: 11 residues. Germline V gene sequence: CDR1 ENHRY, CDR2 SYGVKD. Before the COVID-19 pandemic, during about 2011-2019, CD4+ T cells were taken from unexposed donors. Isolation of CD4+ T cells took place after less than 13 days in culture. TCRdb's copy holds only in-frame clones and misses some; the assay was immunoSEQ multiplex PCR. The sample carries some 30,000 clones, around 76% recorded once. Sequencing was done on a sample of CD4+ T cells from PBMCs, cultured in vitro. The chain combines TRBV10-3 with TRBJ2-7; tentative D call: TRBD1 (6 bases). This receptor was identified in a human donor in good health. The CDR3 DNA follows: TGTGCCATCAGTGAGGGACAGTCGGTTCGATTC. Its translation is CAISEGQSVRF.